The rows below give T cell receptor beta chains drawn from one sample of a study of blood T cell repertoires in COVID-19. Here immunoSEQ multiplex PCR was the method, and the copy in TCRdb shows in-frame clones only, minus some. The profile shows 120,000 to 150,000 clones, approximately 90% of them singletons. Sequencing used peripheral blood. These receptors all stem from a woman of 80 years or more with acute or convalescent COVID-19. Both conserved end residues are part of each CDR3. A D gene is named only where the DNA matches it firmly. Size is stated for part of the rows, as once, few or many counts, or as a class when the clone is expanded.

J | D | V | size | CDR3 | DNA
TRBJ1-1 | NA | TRBV30 | NA | CAWSEGGYQAFF | TGTGCCTGGAGCGAGGGGGGGTATCAAGCTTTCTTT
TRBJ1-5 | TRBD1 | TRBV19 | NA | CASSIGDRGYSNQPQHF | TGTGCCAGTAGTATCGGGGACAGGGGCTATAGCAATCAGCCCCAGCATTTT
TRBJ1-2 | NA | TRBV10-3 | NA | CAISETGLRDGYTF | TGTGCCATCAGTGAGACAGGCCTTCGAGATGGCTACACCTTC
TRBJ1-2 | NA | TRBV30 | NA | CAWSASGAHGYTF | TGTGCCTGGAGTGCGTCAGGGGCCCATGGCTACACCTTC
TRBJ1-3 | NA | TRBV4-1 | once | CASSLTLGGGNTIYF | TGCGCCAGCAGCTTGACCCTGGGGGGTGGAAACACCATATATTTT
TRBJ1-1 | TRBD1 | TRBV6-5 | NA | CASRLNRGLTEAFF | TGTGCCAGCAGACTAAACAGGGGTCTTACTGAAGCTTTCTTT
TRBJ1-2 | NA | TRBV5-8 | NA | CASSFRGNYGYTF | TGTGCCAGCAGCTTTCGGGGGAATTATGGCTACACCTTC
TRBJ2-7 | TRBD2 | TRBV5-6 | NA | CASSLDGGLSSYEQYF | TGTGCCAGCAGCCTCGACGGGGGGTTGAGCTCCTACGAGCAGTACTTC
TRBJ1-2 | TRBD1 | TRBV27 | NA | CASSLFASGGWGYTF | TGTGCCAGCAGTCTCTTCGCCTCAGGGGGCTGGGGCTACACCTTC
TRBJ2-3 | TRBD1 | TRBV5-5 | NA | CASSFRGQASVDTQYF | TGTGCCAGCAGCTTCCGAGGACAGGCATCGGTAGATACGCAGTATTTT
TRBJ2-1 | TRBD2 | TRBV7-2 | once | CASSLENSGGAGEQFF | TGTGCCAGCAGCTTAGAGAATAGCGGGGGGGCTGGTGAGCAGTTCTTC
TRBJ1-2 | NA | TRBV5-4 | NA | CASSLGYGTPTNYGYTF | TGTGCCAGCAGCTTGGGTTATGGGACACCTACTAACTATGGCTACACCTTC
TRBJ2-5 | NA | TRBV7-9 | NA | CASSSRGGQLFHTQETQYF | TGTGCCAGCAGCTCCCGGGGGGGACAGCTCTTCCACACTCAAGAGACCCAGTACTTC
TRBJ2-3 | NA | TRBV29-1 | NA | CSVEDPYSTDTQYF | TGCAGCGTTGAAGATCCTTACTCCACAGATACGCAGTATTTT
TRBJ1-5 | TRBD1 | TRBV10-3 | once | CATHRDSFNQPQHF | TGTGCCACTCACCGGGACAGCTTCAATCAGCCCCAGCATTTT
TRBJ1-1 | NA | TRBV2 | NA | CASSGDKNTEAFF | TGTGCCAGCAGTGGGGACAAGAACACTGAAGCTTTCTTT
TRBJ1-2 | TRBD1 | TRBV9 | NA | CASSVGQGAGYGYTF | TGTGCCAGCAGCGTAGGCCAGGGGGCCGGGTATGGCTACACCTTC
TRBJ1-1 | NA | TRBV14 | NA | CASSQGLDTEAFF | TGTGCCAGCAGTCAGGGATTGGACACTGAAGCTTTCTTT
TRBJ2-2 | NA | TRBV7-3 | NA | CASSLSRNTGELFF | TGTGCCAGCAGCTTAAGCAGGAACACCGGGGAGCTGTTTTTT
TRBJ1-5 | TRBD1 | TRBV19 | NA | CASRKINRGDQPQHF | TGTGCCAGTAGGAAGATTAACAGGGGGGATCAGCCCCAGCATTTT
TRBJ1-2 | TRBD1 | TRBV24-1 | NA | CATSGMTGGNYGYTF | TGTGCCACCAGTGGTATGACAGGGGGCAACTATGGCTACACCTTC
TRBJ1-1 | TRBD1 | TRBV27 | NA | CASSMGQIIMNTEAFF | TGTGCCAGCAGTATGGGACAGATCATCATGAACACTGAAGCTTTCTTT
TRBJ1-6 | NA | TRBV19 | NA | CASSILQEGDSPLHF | TGTGCCAGTAGTATTCTACAAGAAGGGGATTCACCCCTCCACTTT
TRBJ1-1 | NA | TRBV7-9 | NA | CASSLLTANTEAFF | TGTGCCAGCAGCTTGTTGACAGCCAACACTGAAGCTTTCTTT
TRBJ1-2 | NA | TRBV5-1 | NA | CASAQTSNYGYTF | TGCGCCAGCGCCCAAACATCTAACTATGGCTACACCTTC
TRBJ2-5 | TRBD2 | TRBV12-5 | NA | CASGDGLAGVQETQYF | TGTGCTAGTGGTGACGGACTAGCGGGGGTACAAGAGACCCAGTACTTC